This is a list of T cell receptor beta chains from one sample in a study of shared clonotypes between healthy human individuals. TCRdb's copy holds only in-frame clones and misses some; the assay was immunoSEQ multiplex PCR. The sample yields more than 2 million clones, about 94% seen once. Specimen: naive CD8+ T cells from PBMCs. These receptors were taken from a man aged 18 to 30 in good health. Some clones in this sample may be carry-over from other donors' samples. The CDR3 runs from the conserved cysteine through the conserved F or W. D genes are given only for firm matches. For some rows the clone size is stated as once, few or many, or as a class when expanded; others skip it.

size: once; J: TRBJ2-5; D: .; V: TRBV9; DNA: TGTGCCAGCAGCCCCTACGCCGACCAAGAGACCCAGTACTTC; CDR3: CASSPYADQETQYF
size: .; J: TRBJ2-7; D: TRBD2; V: TRBV28; DNA: TGTGCCAGCAGGGGGGTAGCGGGAGACCCCTCCTACGAGCAGTACTTC; CDR3: CASRGVAGDPSYEQYF
size: few; J: TRBJ2-6; D: .; V: TRBV29-1; DNA: TGCAGCGTGTACTGGACATCTGGGGCCAACGTCCTGACTTTC; CDR3: CSVYWTSGANVLTF
size: .; J: TRBJ1-1; D: .; V: TRBV28; DNA: TGTGCCAGCAAGGGGAACACTGAAGCTTTCTTT; CDR3: CASKGNTEAFF
size: .; J: TRBJ2-7; D: TRBD2; V: TRBV7-8; DNA: TGTGCCAGCAGCTTAGAAGGGGCGGGAGGGCCATACGAGCAGTACTTC; CDR3: CASSLEGAGGPYEQYF
size: .; J: TRBJ2-1; D: .; V: TRBV28; DNA: TGTGCCAGCAGCCCGACAGGGACTGACGATGAGCAGTTCTTC; CDR3: CASSPTGTDDEQFF
size: .; J: TRBJ2-1; D: TRBD2; V: TRBV27; DNA: TGTGCCAGCAGTTCGGGACTAGGAGGCAATGAGCAGTTCTTC; CDR3: CASSSGLGGNEQFF
size: .; J: TRBJ2-3; D: TRBD1; V: TRBV9; DNA: TGTGCCAGCAGCGGTTACGGGACAGGGACCACAGATACGCAGTATTTT; CDR3: CASSGYGTGTTDTQYF
size: .; J: TRBJ2-1; D: .; V: TRBV29-1; DNA: TGCAGCGGCGAAGGCGGGACCTCCTACAATGAGCAGTTCTTC; CDR3: CSGEGGTSYNEQFF
size: .; J: TRBJ2-1; D: .; V: TRBV5-4; DNA: TGTGCCAGCAGCTTGGCCATTACCAATGAGCAGTTCTTC; CDR3: CASSLAITNEQFF
size: .; J: TRBJ2-7; D: .; V: TRBV4-2; DNA: TGTGCCAGCAGCCAAGTCGCTCGACAGACGGTATACGAGCAGTACTTC; CDR3: CASSQVARQTVYEQYF
size: .; J: TRBJ1-4; D: TRBD1; V: TRBV28; DNA: TGTGCCAGCAGCCAAACCGGGACAGGGTCTCGAAATGAAAAACTGTTTTTT; CDR3: CASSQTGTGSRNEKLFF
size: .; J: TRBJ1-1; D: TRBD1; V: TRBV6-1; DNA: TGTGCCAGCAGGAGGGACAGGACTAATGAAGCTTTCTTT; CDR3: CASRRDRTNEAFF
size: .; J: TRBJ2-2; D: .; V: TRBV7-3; DNA: TGTGCCAGCAGCTTAACCGCCGGGCAGCCCACCGGGGAGCTGTTTTTT; CDR3: CASSLTAGQPTGELFF
size: once; J: TRBJ1-2; D: .; V: TRBV19; DNA: TGTGCCAGTAGTATTGGACAGTATGGCTACACCTTC; CDR3: CASSIGQYGYTF
size: once; J: TRBJ1-4; D: .; V: TRBV5-5; DNA: TGTGCCAGCAGCCGAGGGTGGACTAATGAAAAACTGTTTTTT; CDR3: CASSRGWTNEKLFF
size: .; J: TRBJ2-2; D: .; V: TRBV4-1; DNA: TGCGCCAGCAGCCAAGGCCCTTTCTCCGGGGAGCTGTTTTTT; CDR3: CASSQGPFSGELFF
size: .; J: TRBJ1-1; D: TRBD1; V: TRBV15; DNA: TGTGCCACCAGCAGAGTTTTACAGGGGGAAGCTTTCTTT; CDR3: CATSRVLQGEAFF
size: .; J: TRBJ2-7; D: TRBD2; V: TRBV29-1; DNA: TGCAGCGGGATGGGGCTAGCGGAGACCTTCGGGGGTTACGAGCAGTACTTC; CDR3: CSGMGLAETFGGYEQYF
size: .; J: TRBJ1-5; D: .; V: TRBV7-6; DNA: TGTGCCAGCAGCCCAGGAGGAACATATAGCAATCAGCCCCAGCATTTT; CDR3: CASSPGGTYSNQPQHF
size: .; J: TRBJ2-3; D: .; V: TRBV19; DNA: TGTGCCAGTAGTATAAGGGGTCAGGGGAGAGCAGATACGCAGTATTTT; CDR3: CASSIRGQGRADTQYF
size: once; J: TRBJ2-7; D: .; V: TRBV5-1; DNA: TGCGCCAGCAGCCCTTGGACGCCAGCCTACGAGCAGTACTTC; CDR3: CASSPWTPAYEQYF
size: .; J: TRBJ1-1; D: .; V: TRBV4-1; DNA: TGCGCCAGCAGCCAAGAACCGGGACATATGAACACTGAAGCTTTCTTT; CDR3: CASSQEPGHMNTEAFF
size: .; J: TRBJ2-7; D: TRBD2; V: TRBV5-1; DNA: TGCGCCAGCAGGGAGGGGACTAGTAGGGAGCAGTACTTC; CDR3: CASREGTSREQYF
size: .; J: TRBJ1-1; D: .; V: TRBV13; DNA: TGTGCCAGCAGCTTAGGTTTAGGCGACGGTGGGGGTGAAGCTTTCTTT; CDR3: CASSLGLGDGGGEAFF
size: .; J: TRBJ2-5; D: TRBD1; V: TRBV5-1; DNA: TGCGCCAGCAGCTTTCCCCCGACAGGGACCCAAGAGACCCAGTACTTC; CDR3: CASSFPPTGTQETQYF
size: .; J: TRBJ2-1; D: .; V: TRBV9; DNA: TGTGCCAGCAGCGTAGATTGGAGAGCGGAGAGGAATGAGCAGTTCTTC; CDR3: CASSVDWRAERNEQFF
size: .; J: TRBJ2-5; D: .; V: TRBV7-9; DNA: TGTGCCAGCAACAAAGGCGGGACACAAGAGACCCAGTACTTC; CDR3: CASNKGGTQETQYF